There are a few counts of the clone carrying this T cell receptor (beta chain). Each CDR3 protein is one row after TCRdb ran MiXCR on the RT-PCR reads. The data show 700,000 to 800,000 distinct CDR3 sequences, with approximately 17% seen just once and around 9.9% held by the top ten. This entry comes from a study of response to subunit inactivated influenza vaccine. The specimen comprised PBMCs from blood, sampled less than 6 days after vaccination. This sequence was found in a man aged 50 to 59 who received an inactivated influenza vaccine.

CDR3 amino acids: CASSQDLVAGVTTGELFF. CDR3 sequence (DNA): TGCGCCAGCAGCCAAGATCTGGTAGCGGGAGTAACAACCGGGGAGCTGTTTTTT. V gene TRBV4-3 combines with J gene TRBJ2-2; 9 bases fit TRBD2. The trim removed 0 bases at V and 5 bases at J, leaving 10 bases unmatched. The CDR3 contains 18 residues. Per germline, CDR1 LGHNA and CDR2 YSLEER.